The present TCR beta chain was sequenced within a study of blood T cell repertoires in COVID-19. Study in general: The samples span acute and convalescent COVID-19 from the United States, Italy and Spain. From T cells, B-cell-depleted T cells, or PBMCs came the material, which was cDNA or gDNA.

Original data processing: Estimated nucleated cell counts came from reference gene primer amplification. Data came from immunoSEQ multiplex PCR; TCRdb stores just in-frame clones and leaves some out. V, J and clone size reflect that table, while D and trimming were determined from the DNA. Of about 160,000 clones in the sample, around 93% are singletons; the top ten hold about 4.8%. Germline CDR1 SGHKS, CDR2 YYEKEE (reference sequence). The germline V and J ends were trimmed by 1 base and 3 bases, with 7 bases remaining between them. CDR3 length: 13 amino acids. Seattle patient enrollment occurred during active infection, with longitudinal follow-up thereafter.

The clonotype originates from a young man with COVID-19, enrolled during active disease. This sequence joins TRBV5-5 and TRBJ1-2, with D possibly TRBD1 on 6 matching bases. The specimen sequenced was peripheral blood. CDR3 residues: CASSLNRDYGYTF. CDR3 nucleotides: TGTGCCAGCAGCTTGAACAGGGACTATGGCTACACCTTC.